Each of the 31 T cell receptor beta chains below was sequenced from the same sample in a study of patients and donors after allogeneic stem cell transplantation. A single record per CDR3 protein comes from TCRdb applying MiXCR to the RT-PCR reads. The profile shows 400,000 to 500,000 distinct CDR3 sequences, around 15% of them singletons. The sample taken for sequencing was blood, either unsorted or a sorted T cell fraction (not recorded which). Source of these receptors: a human donor who was either an allogeneic HSCT recipient or a stem cell or donor lymphocyte infusion donor (not recorded which). It is not recorded whose cells these are; they may come from a transplant donor.

This chain connects TRBV18 to TRBJ2-2; D might be TRBD1 (5 bases). This CDR3 has 17 amino acids. The V and J ends lost 0 bases and 0 bases respectively, with 11 bases between them. CDR1 and CDR2 from the germline V gene are KGHSH and LQKENI. CDR3 coding DNA: TGTGCCAGCTCACCACCCTACAGGCGTGCGAACACCGGGGAGCTGTTTTTT. Protein sequence: CASSPPYRRANTGELFF.

This chain uses TRBV9 with TRBJ2-7, with D perhaps matching TRBD1 (6 bases). The CDR3 sequence is 16 residues long. Germline CDR1 is SGDLS and CDR2 is YYNGEE. V lost 0 bases to trimming and J lost 2 bases, with 15 bases between them. This chain's CDR3 is CASSVGPIQGAYEQYF. CDR3 DNA: TGTGCCAGCAGCGTAGGCCCGATACAGGGAGCCTACGAGCAGTACTTC.

V and J are TRBV6-2 or TRBV6-3 and TRBJ1-1, with 9 positions matching TRBD1. There are 15 residues in the CDR3. The germline V gene encodes CDR1 MNHEY and CDR2 SVGEGT. V lost 4 bases to trimming and J lost 5 bases; unmatched junction nucleotides: 8. The CDR3 DNA follows: TGTGCCAGCAGTTTACAGGGGGCGAGATTGACTGAAGCTTTCTTT. Residues: CASSLQGARLTEAFF.

The chain recombines TRBV11-2 with TRBJ1-5, with a weak D call TRBD1 (5 bases). The germline gives CDR1 SGHAT, CDR2 FQNNGV. Trimming removed 1 base at V and 4 bases at J, with 11 bases between. The CDR3 has 15 amino acids. The CDR3 region has the DNA TGTGCCAGCAGCTTAGTAGTGGGGCTGAATCAGCCCCAGCATTTT. It yields the protein CASSLVVGLNQPQHF.

This clonotype appeared a few times. V gene TRBV5-1 combines with J gene TRBJ2-4; D might be TRBD2 (5 bases). The CDR3 runs to 14 residues. V was shortened by 6 bases and J by 9 bases, with 19 bases between the two germline ends. Germline-derived CDR1 and CDR2 are SGHRS and YFSETQ. The CDR3 nucleotides read TGCGCCAGCACCGGTGAGAATGGAGGTGGCATTCAGTACTTC. Its translation: CASTGENGGGIQYF.

The rearrangement joins TRBV27 to TRBJ1-1, with no clear D. The CDR3 sequence is 14 residues long. V lost 1 base and J 3 bases, leaving 9 bases between the germline ends. CDR1 and CDR2 (germline): MNHEY, SMNVEV (reference sequence). CDR3 coding DNA: TGTGCCAGCAGTTTATGGACCGGTCACACTGAAGCTTTCTTT. Protein product: CASSLWTGHTEAFF.

This clonotype was recorded at least ten times. The V call is TRBV12-3 or TRBV12-4, the J call TRBJ2-2; the match to TRBD1 covers 7 bases. The CDR3 is made up of 15 amino acids. J was trimmed by 1 base and V by 5 bases; bases with no gene match: 4. The CDR3 is CASSPGTVNTGELFF. The CDR3 nucleotides are TGTGCCAGCAGTCCCGGGACAGTGAACACCGGGGAGCTGTTTTTT.

This clonotype has only a few counts. The chain uses TRBV4-1 and TRBJ2-1; no clear D. V lost 3 bases to trimming and J lost 8 bases, with 17 bases between them. Germline V gene data show CDR1 as MGHRA and CDR2 as YSYEKL. The CDR3 runs 15 residues. The CDR3 DNA reads as TGCGCCAGCAGCCAGGTTTCTCTACTTCACGATGAGCAGTTCTTC. It codes for CASSQVSLLHDEQFF.

This chain links TRBV9 with TRBJ2-5; 7 bases line up with TRBD1. Trimming at V came to 0 bases and at J to 5 bases, leaving 10 bases not matched to a gene. Germline V gives CDR1 SGDLS, CDR2 YYNGEE. The CDR3 is 16 residues long. The CDR3 DNA reads as TGTGCCAGCAGCGTAGTAGGGAGACAGGGAACGGAGACCCAGTACTTC. The encoded protein is CASSVVGRQGTETQYF.

The rearrangement joins TRBV4-3 to TRBJ2-7; D unclear. V dropped 4 bases and J dropped 1 base, with 11 bases sitting between them. The germline gives CDR1 LGHNA, CDR2 YSLEER. CDR3 length: 14 amino acids. Here the CDR3 DNA reads TGCGCCAGCAGCCCTGGAGCTTATTCCTACGAGCAGTACTTC. It specifies CASSPGAYSYEQYF.

The rearrangement uses TRBV9 and TRBJ2-1; TRBD1 matches 11 bases. Trimming removed 0 bases from V and 7 bases from J; junction bases left unmatched: 9. This CDR3 has 17 amino acids. Germline lookup yields CDR1 SGDLS and CDR2 YYNGEE. The CDR3 protein is CASSVVGSGTGGNEQFF. CDR3 in DNA: TGTGCCAGCAGCGTAGTTGGTTCCGGGACAGGGGGGAATGAGCAGTTCTTC.

This clonotype has more than one count but fewer than ten. The CDR3 DNA sequence: TGTGCCAGCAGTAGGCCCCGGACAGGGCGAGAAACCGGGGAGCTGTTTTTT. Amino acids: CASSRPRTGRETGELFF. This sequence joins TRBV6-1 and TRBJ2-2; 8 bases fit TRBD1. This CDR3 is 17 amino acids long. After removal of 5 bases from V and 5 bases from J, the junction contained 13 bases not matched to a gene. Germline V gene sequence: CDR1 MNHNS, CDR2 SASEGT.

V usage is TRBV29-1 and J usage is TRBJ2-3, with TRBD2 identical over 8 bases. The CDR3 runs to 16 residues. V shed 2 bases and J 0 bases; nucleotides not matched to a gene: 7. Germline V gives CDR1 SQVTM, CDR2 ANQGSEA. CDR3 region: CSVESPQRGSTDTQYF. In DNA form, the CDR3 reads TGCAGCGTTGAATCCCCTCAGCGGGGGAGCACAGATACGCAGTATTTT.

This clonotype was counted a few times. J is TRBJ1-1 and V is TRBV7-8, with 7 bases matching TRBD1. J was trimmed by 0 bases and V by 4 bases; bases with no gene match: 5. This CDR3 is 15 amino acids long. In germline, CDR1 is SGHVS, CDR2 FQNEAQ. As DNA, the CDR3 is TGTGCCAGCAGCTCACGGGACAGAATGAACACTGAAGCTTTCTTT. Amino acid sequence: CASSSRDRMNTEAFF.

This clonotype was seen ten or more times. The J gene is TRBJ1-6, the V gene TRBV20-1; possible D gene TRBD1, 6 bases. CDR1 DFQATT and CDR2 SNEGSKA come from the germline V gene (reference sequence). Trimming took 6 bases from V and 2 from J, leaving 14 bases between them. CDR3 length: 15 amino acids. This CDR3 is CSARQAFAYNSPLHF. CDR3 DNA: TGCAGTGCCCGACAGGCGTTCGCCTATAATTCACCCCTCCACTTT.

The chain has TRBV5-1 and TRBJ2-3; D remains ambiguous. The CDR3 length is 16 residues. The V end lost 4 bases, the J end lost 1 base, and 16 bases lay between the germline ends. Germline V gene lookup returns CDR1 SGHRS and CDR2 YFSETQ. This CDR3 is CASSPLLSAGTDTQYF. The CDR3 bases are TGCGCCAGCAGCCCGTTACTATCCGCAGGCACAGATACGCAGTATTTT.

The chain joins TRBV5-1 to TRBJ2-5, with 9 bases matching TRBD2. Germline CDR1 reads SGHRS; CDR2 reads YFSETQ. Trimming took 4 bases from V and 5 from J; bases not matched to a gene: 6. The CDR3 extends over 14 amino acids. This CDR3 reads CASSNLSGGETQYF. The DNA of the CDR3 is TGCGCCAGCAGCAACCTAAGCGGGGGGGAGACCCAGTACTTC.

There are many counts of this clonotype. The chain couples TRBV15 to TRBJ2-1; TRBD2 agrees at 10 bases. Germline CDR1 reads LNHNV; CDR2 reads YYDKDF (reference sequence). The CDR3 runs 17 residues. V dropped 0 bases and J dropped 2; count of bases not matched to a gene: 4. For the CDR3, the DNA is TGTGCCACCAGCAGAGATGGGAGCGGGAGGGCCTACAATGAGCAGTTCTTC. It codes for CATSRDGSGRAYNEQFF.

V and J are TRBV4-1 and TRBJ1-5, with a tentative D call TRBD1 (6 bases). With 3 bases removed from V and 4 bases from J, the gap between germline ends came to 16 bases. CDR1 is MGHRA and CDR2 is YSYEKL in the germline V gene. There are 16 residues in the CDR3. The CDR3 protein is CASSHPRGGPNQPQHF. The CDR3 DNA reads TGCGCCAGCAGCCATCCTCGCGGGGGGCCGAATCAGCCCCAGCATTTT.

The chain uses TRBV18 and TRBJ2-2; 10 nucleotides line up with TRBD2. The CDR3 runs 16 residues. With V trimmed by 3 bases and J by 4 bases, 5 bases remained unmatched. The germline V gene has CDR1 KGHSH and CDR2 LQKENI. The CDR3 region has the DNA TGTGCCAGCTCACCTTCTAGCGGGAGAGGCACCGGGGAGCTGTTTTTT. Translation: CASSPSSGRGTGELFF.

In its sample, this clonotype was seen many times. The chain links TRBV24-1 to TRBJ2-2; D is tentatively TRBD1 or TRBD2 (6 bases each). Germline values: CDR1 KGHDR, CDR2 SFDVKD. The CDR3 runs to 14 residues. Trimming took off 6 bases at V and 4 bases at J, with 11 bases between the two ends. Here the CDR3 reads CATSPGARTGELFF. The CDR3 DNA follows: TGTGCCACCAGTCCGGGGGCGCGCACCGGGGAGCTGTTTTTT.

The chain combines TRBV20-1 with TRBJ2-5; D unclear. The CDR3 contains 12 residues. V lost 3 bases to trimming and J lost 2 bases, with 7 bases between them. Germline V gene data show CDR1 as DFQATT and CDR2 as SNEGSKA (reference sequence). CDR3 amino acids: CSARAGQETQYF. The CDR3 DNA is TGCAGTGCTAGGGCCGGGCAAGAGACCCAGTACTTC.

This clonotype was observed many times. CDR3 loop: CASSPGGPNTGELFF. CDR3 in DNA: TGTGCCAGCAGCCCGGGGGGGCCTAACACCGGGGAGCTGTTTTTT. The chain recombines TRBV12-3 or TRBV12-4 with TRBJ2-2; 8 positions match TRBD2. Trimming took 6 bases from V and 2 from J; bases not matched to a gene: 5. This CDR3 is built from 15 residues.

The chain is built from TRBV7-2 and TRBJ2-3, with a tentative D call TRBD1 (5 bases). There are 15 residues in the CDR3. With 1 base removed from V and 3 bases from J, the gap between germline ends came to 11 bases. Germline V gives CDR1 SGHTA, CDR2 FQGNSA. The CDR3 nucleotides read TGTGCCAGCAGCTTAGGGGGCGAAGCTACAGATACGCAGTATTTT. Protein: CASSLGGEATDTQYF.

The rearrangement joins TRBV18 to TRBJ1-1; 7 positions agree with TRBD1. Looked up from germline, CDR1 is KGHSH and CDR2 is LQKENI. The CDR3 covers 15 residues. The trim removed 1 base at V and 4 bases at J, leaving 6 bases unmatched. Written as DNA, the CDR3 is TGTGCCAGCTCACCACTTACAGGGGTGGGCACTGAAGCTTTCTTT. Protein sequence: CASSPLTGVGTEAFF. Supplemented by reference TRBV18 and TRBJ1-1, the full variable domain reads NAGVMQNPRHLVRRRGQEARLRCSPMKGHSHVYWYRQLPEEGLKFMVYLQKENIIDESGMPKERFSAEFPKEGPSILRIQQVVRGDSAAYFCASSPLTGVGTEAFFGQGTRLTVV.

This rearrangement joins TRBV7-2 to TRBJ1-2; D may be TRBD1 (6 bases). The V and J ends lost 0 bases and 4 bases respectively, with 18 bases between them. Germline V lookup: CDR1 SGHTA, CDR2 FQGNSA. This CDR3 is 17 amino acids long. CDR3 residues: CASSLAPLGGAGYGYTF. The CDR3 region has the DNA TGTGCCAGCAGCTTAGCCCCCCTCGGGGGCGCTGGCTATGGCTACACCTTC.

This clonotype was seen only a few times. The J gene is TRBJ1-2, the V gene TRBV19, with 8 bases fitting TRBD1. The CDR3 sequence is 14 residues long. Germline CDR1 LNHDA, CDR2 SQIVND (reference sequence). J was trimmed by 6 bases and V by 4 bases; bases with no gene match: 7. CDR3 in DNA: TGTGCCAGTAGTACCGCGGACAGGGTCCATGGCTACACCTTC. Its translation: CASSTADRVHGYTF.

V and J are TRBV24-1 and TRBJ2-1, with TRBD2 matching over 13 bases. Germline-derived CDR1 and CDR2 are KGHDR and SFDVKD. This CDR3 has 17 residues. Trimming took 4 bases from V and 0 from J; bases not matched to a gene: 2. CDR3: CATSDRLAGGSYNEQFF. CDR3 DNA sequence: TGTGCCACCAGTGACAGACTAGCGGGAGGCTCCTACAATGAGCAGTTCTTC.

In this sample, this clonotype turned up many times. The V call is TRBV6-1, the J call TRBJ2-2; 9 bases fit TRBD1. The germline gives CDR1 MNHNS, CDR2 SASEGT. The CDR3 has 16 residues. Trimming removed 5 bases from V and 2 bases from J; junction bases left unmatched: 6. In DNA, the CDR3 is TGTGCCAGCAGTCGTCGACAGGGGGATAACACCGGGGAGCTGTTTTTT. As protein: CASSRRQGDNTGELFF.

This clonotype was picked up a small number of times. The V gene is TRBV3-1, the J gene TRBJ2-1, with a weak D call TRBD2 (5 bases). V gave up 3 bases and J gave up 8 bases, with 14 bases separating them. This CDR3 region has 14 residues. The germline V gene has CDR1 LGHDT and CDR2 YNNKEL (reference sequence). The CDR3 loop reads CASSHGLPGDEQFF. In DNA, the CDR3 is TGTGCCAGCAGCCACGGACTCCCTGGCGATGAGCAGTTCTTC.

The V gene is TRBV4-1, the J gene TRBJ1-5; no firm D call. CDR1 is MGHRA, CDR2 YSYEKL, per germline. Trimming shortened V by 0 bases and J by 4 bases, and 10 bases separated the two germline ends. The CDR3 is made up of 15 amino acids. The CDR3 is CASSQDDGLNQPQHF. The CDR3 nucleotides read TGCGCCAGCAGCCAAGATGATGGCTTAAATCAGCCCCAGCATTTT.